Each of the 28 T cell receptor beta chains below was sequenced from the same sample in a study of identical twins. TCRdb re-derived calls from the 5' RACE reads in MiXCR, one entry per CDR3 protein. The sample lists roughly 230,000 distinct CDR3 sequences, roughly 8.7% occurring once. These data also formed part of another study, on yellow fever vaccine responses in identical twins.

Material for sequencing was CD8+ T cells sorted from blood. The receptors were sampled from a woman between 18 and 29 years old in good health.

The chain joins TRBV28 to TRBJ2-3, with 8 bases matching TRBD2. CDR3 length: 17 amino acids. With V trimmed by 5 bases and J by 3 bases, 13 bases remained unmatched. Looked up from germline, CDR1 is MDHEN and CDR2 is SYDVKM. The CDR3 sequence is CASSPLPAGEVTDTQYF. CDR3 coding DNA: TGTGCCAGCAGTCCCCTACCAGCGGGAGAGGTTACAGATACGCAGTATTTT.

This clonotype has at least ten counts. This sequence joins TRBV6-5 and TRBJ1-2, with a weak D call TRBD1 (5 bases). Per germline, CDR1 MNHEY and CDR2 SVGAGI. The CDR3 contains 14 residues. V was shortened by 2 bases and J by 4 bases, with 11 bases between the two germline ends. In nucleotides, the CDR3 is TGTGCCAGCAGTTACGTCGACAGTTCCTATGGCTACACCTTC. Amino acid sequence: CASSYVDSSYGYTF.

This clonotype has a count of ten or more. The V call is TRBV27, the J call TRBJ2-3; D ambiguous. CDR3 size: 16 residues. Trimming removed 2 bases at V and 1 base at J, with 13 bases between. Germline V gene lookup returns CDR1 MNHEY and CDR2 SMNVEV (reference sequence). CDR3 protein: CASSLELKTRTDTQYF. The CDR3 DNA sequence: TGTGCCAGCAGTTTAGAACTAAAGACCCGCACAGATACGCAGTATTTT.

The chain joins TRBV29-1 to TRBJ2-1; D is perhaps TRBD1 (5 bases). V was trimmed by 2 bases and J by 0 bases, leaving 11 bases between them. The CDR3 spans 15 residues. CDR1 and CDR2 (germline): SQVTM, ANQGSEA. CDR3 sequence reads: CSVEPDSRSYNEQFF. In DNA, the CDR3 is TGCAGCGTTGAACCAGACAGTCGCTCCTACAATGAGCAGTTCTTC.

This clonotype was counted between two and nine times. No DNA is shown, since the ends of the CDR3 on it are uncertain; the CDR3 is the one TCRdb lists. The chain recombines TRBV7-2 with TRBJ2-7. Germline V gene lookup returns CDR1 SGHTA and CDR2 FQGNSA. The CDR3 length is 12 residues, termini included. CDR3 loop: CASSFGEGEQYF.

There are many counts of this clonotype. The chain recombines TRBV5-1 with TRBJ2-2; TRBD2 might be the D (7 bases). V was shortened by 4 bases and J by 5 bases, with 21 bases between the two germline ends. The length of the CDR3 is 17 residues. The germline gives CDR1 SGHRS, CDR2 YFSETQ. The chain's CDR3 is CASSPAGAGAFTGELFF. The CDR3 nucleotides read TGCGCCAGCAGCCCTGCGGGGGCAGGGGCGTTTACCGGGGAGCTGTTTTTT.

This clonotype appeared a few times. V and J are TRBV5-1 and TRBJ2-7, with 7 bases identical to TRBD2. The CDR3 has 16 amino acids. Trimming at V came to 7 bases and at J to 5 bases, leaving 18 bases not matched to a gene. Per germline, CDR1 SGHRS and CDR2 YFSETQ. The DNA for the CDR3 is TGCGCCAGCGGACCACGGGGAGGGAATGAGGTGAACGAGCAGTACTTC. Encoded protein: CASGPRGGNEVNEQYF. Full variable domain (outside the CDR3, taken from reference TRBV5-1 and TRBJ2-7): KAGVTQTPRYLIKTRGQQVTLSCSPISGHRSVSWYQQTPGQGLQFLFEYFSETQRNKGNFPGRFSGRQFSNSRSEMNVSTLELGDSALYLCASGPRGGNEVNEQYFGPGTRLTVT.

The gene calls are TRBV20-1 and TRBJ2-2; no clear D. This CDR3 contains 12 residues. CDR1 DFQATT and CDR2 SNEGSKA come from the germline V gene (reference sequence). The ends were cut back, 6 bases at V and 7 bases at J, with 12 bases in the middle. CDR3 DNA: TGCAGTGCCCTCGGACCCAACGGGGAGCTGTTTTTT. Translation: CSALGPNGELFF.

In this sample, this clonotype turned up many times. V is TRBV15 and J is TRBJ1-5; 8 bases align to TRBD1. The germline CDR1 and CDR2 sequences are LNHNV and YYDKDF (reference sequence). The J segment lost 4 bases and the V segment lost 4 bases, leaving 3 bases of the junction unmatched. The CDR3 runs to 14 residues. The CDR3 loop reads CATSKTGGNQPQHF. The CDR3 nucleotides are TGTGCCACCAGCAAAACAGGGGGAAATCAGCCCCAGCATTTT.

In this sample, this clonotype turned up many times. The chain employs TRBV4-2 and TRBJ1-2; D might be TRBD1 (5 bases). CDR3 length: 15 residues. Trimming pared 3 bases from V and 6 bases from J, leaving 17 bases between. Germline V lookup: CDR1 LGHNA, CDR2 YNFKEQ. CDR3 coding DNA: TGTGCCAGCAGCCAGTCGGGACCGACCCTTGATGGCTACACCTTC. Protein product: CASSQSGPTLDGYTF.

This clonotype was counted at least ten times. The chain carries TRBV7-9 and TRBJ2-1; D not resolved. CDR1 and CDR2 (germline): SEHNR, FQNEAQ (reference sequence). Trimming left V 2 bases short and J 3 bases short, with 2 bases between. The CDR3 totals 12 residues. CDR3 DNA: TGTGCCAGCAGCTTAAACTACAATGAGCAGTTCTTC. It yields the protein CASSLNYNEQFF.

CDR3 coding DNA: TGTGCCAGCAGACTAGCGGGAGTTCGTTACGAGCAGTACTTC. It yields the protein CASRLAGVRYEQYF. This chain uses TRBV27 with TRBJ2-7, with 11 positions matching TRBD2. This CDR3 has 14 amino acids. CDR1 is MNHEY and CDR2 is SMNVEV in the germline V gene (reference sequence). J was trimmed by 4 bases and V by 6 bases; bases with no gene match: 5.

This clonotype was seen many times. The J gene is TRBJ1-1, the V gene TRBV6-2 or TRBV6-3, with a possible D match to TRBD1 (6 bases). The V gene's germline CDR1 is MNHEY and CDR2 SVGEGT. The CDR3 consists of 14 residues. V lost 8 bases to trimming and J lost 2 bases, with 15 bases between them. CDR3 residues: CASQPGQTNTEAFF. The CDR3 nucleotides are TGTGCCAGCCAACCTGGACAGACTAACACTGAAGCTTTCTTT.

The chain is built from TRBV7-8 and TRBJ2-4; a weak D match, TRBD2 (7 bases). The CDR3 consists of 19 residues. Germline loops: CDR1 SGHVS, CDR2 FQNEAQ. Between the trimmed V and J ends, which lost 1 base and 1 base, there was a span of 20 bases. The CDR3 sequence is CASSLGGPVGGGAKNIQYF. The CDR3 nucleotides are TGTGCCAGCAGCTTAGGAGGCCCCGTGGGGGGGGGCGCCAAAAACATTCAGTACTTC.

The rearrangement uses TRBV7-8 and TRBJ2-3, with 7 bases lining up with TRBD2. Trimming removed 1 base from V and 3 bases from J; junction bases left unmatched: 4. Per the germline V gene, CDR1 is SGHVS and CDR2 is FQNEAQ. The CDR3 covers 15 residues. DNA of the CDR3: TGTGCCAGCAGCTTAGTGGCGGGAGAAACAGATACGCAGTATTTT. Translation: CASSLVAGETDTQYF.

The CDR3 region has the DNA TGTGCCAGCAGCCACTTGAATCAACAGCAATACGAGCAGTACTTC. As protein: CASSHLNQQQYEQYF. The rearrangement joins TRBV14 to TRBJ2-7; D call uncertain. This CDR3 is built from 15 residues. Germline CDR1 and CDR2: SGHDN and FVKESK. Trimming pared 3 bases from V and 4 bases from J, leaving 16 bases between.

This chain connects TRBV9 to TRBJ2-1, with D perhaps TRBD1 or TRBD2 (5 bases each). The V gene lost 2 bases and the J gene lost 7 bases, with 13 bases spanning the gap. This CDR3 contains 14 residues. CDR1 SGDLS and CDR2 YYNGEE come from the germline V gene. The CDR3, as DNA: TGTGCCAGCAGCGTCTTTCAATGGGGGAATGAGCAGTTCTTC. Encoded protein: CASSVFQWGNEQFF.

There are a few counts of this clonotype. The CDR3 nucleotides read TGCAGTGCACTCCCGCCCAGGGGGCTCACTGAAGCTTTCTTT. It encodes CSALPPRGLTEAFF. The chain is built from TRBV20-1 and TRBJ1-1, with 8 bases that match TRBD1. The length of the CDR3 is 14 residues. V was pared by 6 bases and J by 4 bases, with 10 bases of the junction left unmatched. Germline loops: CDR1 DFQATT, CDR2 SNEGSKA (reference sequence).

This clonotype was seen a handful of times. CDR3 in DNA: TGCAGCGTTGATCCACGTCACGAGGAAGCTTTCTTT. Its translation is CSVDPRHEEAFF. The genes are TRBV29-1 and TRBJ1-1, with D unresolved. CDR1 and CDR2 (germline): SQVTM, ANQGSEA. The V end lost 3 bases, the J end lost 8 bases, and 13 bases lay between the germline ends. CDR3 length: 12 residues.

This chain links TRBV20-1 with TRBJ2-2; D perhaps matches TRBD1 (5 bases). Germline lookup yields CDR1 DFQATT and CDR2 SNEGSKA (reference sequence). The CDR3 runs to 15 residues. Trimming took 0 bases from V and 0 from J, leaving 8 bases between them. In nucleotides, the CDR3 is TGCAGTGCTAGAGAGCAGGGTGCGAACACCGGGGAGCTGTTTTTT. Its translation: CSAREQGANTGELFF.

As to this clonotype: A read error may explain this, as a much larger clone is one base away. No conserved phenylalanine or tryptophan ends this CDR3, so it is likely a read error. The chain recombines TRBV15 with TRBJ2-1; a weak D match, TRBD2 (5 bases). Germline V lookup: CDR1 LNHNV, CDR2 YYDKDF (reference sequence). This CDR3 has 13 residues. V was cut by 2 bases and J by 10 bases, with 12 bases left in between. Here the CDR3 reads CATSRSLASEQFL. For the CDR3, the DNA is TGTGCCACCAGCAGATCCCTGGCTAGCGAGCAGTTCCTC.

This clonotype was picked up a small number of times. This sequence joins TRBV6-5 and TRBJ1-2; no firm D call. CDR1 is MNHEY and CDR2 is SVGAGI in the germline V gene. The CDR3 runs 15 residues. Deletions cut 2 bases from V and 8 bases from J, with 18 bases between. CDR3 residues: CASSYINEGEEGYTF. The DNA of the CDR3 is TGTGCCAGCAGTTACATAAACGAGGGAGAAGAGGGCTACACCTTC.

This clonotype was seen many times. The CDR3: CASRPLAGDPTGELFF. CDR3 bases: TGTGCCAGCAGACCTCTAGCGGGAGATCCCACCGGGGAGCTGTTTTTT. This chain links TRBV28 with TRBJ2-2; 10 bases are shared with TRBD2. Germline loops: CDR1 MDHEN, CDR2 SYDVKM. The CDR3 is 16 residues long. J gave up 4 bases and V 6 bases, and 8 bases lay outside the gene matches.

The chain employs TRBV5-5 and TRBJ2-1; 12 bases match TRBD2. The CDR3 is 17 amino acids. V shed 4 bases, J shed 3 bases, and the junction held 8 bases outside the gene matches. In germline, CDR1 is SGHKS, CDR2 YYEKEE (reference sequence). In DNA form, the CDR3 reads TGTGCCAGCAGCACTCTTCTACTAGCGGGAGGCTACAATGAGCAGTTCTTC. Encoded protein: CASSTLLLAGGYNEQFF. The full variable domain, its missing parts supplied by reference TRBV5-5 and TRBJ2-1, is DAGVTQSPTHLIKTRGQQVTLRCSPISGHKSVSWYQQVLGQGPQFIFQYYEKEERGRGNFPDRFSARQFPNYSSELNVNALLLGDSALYLCASSTLLLAGGYNEQFFGPGTRLTVL.

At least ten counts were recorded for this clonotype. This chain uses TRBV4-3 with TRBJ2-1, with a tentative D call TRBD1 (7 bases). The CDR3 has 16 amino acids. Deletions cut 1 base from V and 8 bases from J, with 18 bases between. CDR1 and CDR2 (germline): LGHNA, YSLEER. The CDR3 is CASSQGGGGTVDEQFF. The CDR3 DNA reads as TGCGCCAGCAGCCAAGGGGGCGGCGGGACAGTCGATGAGCAGTTCTTC.

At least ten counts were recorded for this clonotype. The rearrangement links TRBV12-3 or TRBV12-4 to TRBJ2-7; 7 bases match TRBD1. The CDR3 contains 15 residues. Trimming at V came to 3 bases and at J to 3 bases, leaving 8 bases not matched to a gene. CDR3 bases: TGTGCCAGCAGTTTCGATCGGACAGGCGACTACGAGCAGTACTTC. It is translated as CASSFDRTGDYEQYF.

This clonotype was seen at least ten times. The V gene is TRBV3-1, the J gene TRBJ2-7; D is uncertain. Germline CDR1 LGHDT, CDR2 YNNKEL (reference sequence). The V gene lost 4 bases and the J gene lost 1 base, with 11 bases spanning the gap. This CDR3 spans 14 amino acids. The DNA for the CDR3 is TGTGCCAGCAGCCCCGGCTCACCTTCCTACGAGCAGTACTTC. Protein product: CASSPGSPSYEQYF.

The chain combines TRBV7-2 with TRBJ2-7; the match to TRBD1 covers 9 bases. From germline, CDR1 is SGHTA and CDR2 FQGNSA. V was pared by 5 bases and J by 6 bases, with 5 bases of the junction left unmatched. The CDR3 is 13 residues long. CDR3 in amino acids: CASSEGQGTEQYF. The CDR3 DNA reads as TGTGCCAGCAGCGAGGGACAGGGTACCGAGCAGTACTTC.